Listed below are T cell receptor beta chains from one sample, sequenced in a study of T cell responses to AZD1222 COVID-19 vaccine. Produced via immunoSEQ multiplex PCR; TCRdb's table is partial and in-frame only. The data show roughly 150,000 clones, around 93% seen once. The starting material was peripheral blood, obtained 28 days after the second AZD1222 dose. Receptors originate from an adult who received the AZD1222 COVID-19 vaccine. Each CDR3 is given with its conserved first and last residue. Fields, in order: clone size, V gene, J gene, D gene, CDR3 length, CDR3 DNA, CDR3 protein. The D gene is left open where the match is weak. Expanded clones are given a class, and other clones once, few, many or no size at all.

>-|TRBV4-1|TRBJ2-7|TRBD1|13
TGCGCCAGCAGCCAAGAGTACAGGGGCGAGCAGTACTTC
CASSQEYRGEQYF
>-|TRBV3-1/TRBV3-2|TRBJ1-1|-|16
TGTGCCAGCATGCCCGGGACCCTTCGCGCTAACACTGAAGCTTTCTTT
CASMPGTLRANTEAFF
>-|TRBV30|TRBJ1-6|TRBD1|13
TGTGCCTGGATGAGACAGGGTGCCTCACCCCTCCACTTT
CAWMRQGASPLHF
>-|TRBV7-9|TRBJ2-2|TRBD2|17
TGTGCCAGCAGCCCGCGGGGGGGGACAACGCAAACCGGGGAGCTGTTTTTT
CASSPRGGTTQTGELFF
>-|TRBV15|TRBJ1-6|-|16
TGTGCCACCAGCAGCGCATTGAGCTCCTATAATTCACCCCTCCACTTT
CATSSALSSYNSPLHF
>-|TRBV7-2|TRBJ2-1|-|13
TGTGCCAGCAGCTTCGGACCCTCCAATGAGCAGTTCTTC
CASSFGPSNEQFF
>-|TRBV5-1|TRBJ2-7|-|13
TGCGCCAGCAGCGACCCCGGGACCCAGTTTCAAAACTTC
CASSDPGTQFQNF
>-|TRBV9|TRBJ1-3|-|15
TGTGCCAGCAGCCTCTCGGTTCATAGACTAAACACCATATATTTT
CASSLSVHRLNTIYF
>-|TRBV5-4|TRBJ1-2|-|16
TGTGCCAGCAGCTCCGGGGGCGAGGGGAGAACATATGGCTACACCTTC
CASSSGGEGRTYGYTF
>-|TRBV19|TRBJ1-5|-|13
TGTGCCAGTAGCAATCAGGGCTATCAGCCCCAGCATTTT
CASSNQGYQPQHF
>-|TRBV2|TRBJ2-5|-|13
TGTGCCAGCAGTGAAGTCGACCAAGAGACCCAGTACTTC
CASSEVDQETQYF
>once|TRBV7-8|TRBJ2-1|TRBD2|13
TGTGCCAGCAGCCAGAGGTCGGGGGGGCTTAAGTTCTTC
CASSQRSGGLKFF
>-|TRBV12-3/TRBV12-4|TRBJ1-1|-|13
TGTGCCAGCAGTCCTACAAGAAACACTGAAGCTTTCTTT
CASSPTRNTEAFF
>-|TRBV7-8|TRBJ1-1|-|11
TGTGCCAGCAGCTTCAGGGGAGAGGCTTTCTTT
CASSFRGEAFF
>once|TRBV12-3/TRBV12-4|TRBJ1-2|-|13
TGTGCCAGCAGTTTCTCCGGAGCTGTGGGCTACACCTTC
CASSFSGAVGYTF
>-|TRBV6-5|TRBJ2-5|-|14
TGTGCCAGCAGTCGGGACCCAGGCCAAGAGACCCAGTACTTC
CASSRDPGQETQYF
>-|TRBV3-1/TRBV3-2|TRBJ1-1|-|13
TGTGCCAGCAGCCAAGGAGAAGTCGATCAAGCTTTCTTT
CASSQGEVDQAFF
>-|TRBV3-1/TRBV3-2|TRBJ1-5|-|13
TGTGCCAGCAGCCAAGTCACAGGACAGCCCCAGCATTTT
CASSQVTGQPQHF
>few|TRBV5-1|TRBJ2-7|TRBD1|15
TGCGCCAGCAGCTTGGGCCGGACAGGAACCTACGAGCAGTACTTC
CASSLGRTGTYEQYF
>once|TRBV7-9|TRBJ1-2|-|14
TGTGCCAGCAGCTTAGCTACGGCAGAAAGTGGCTACACCTTC
CASSLATAESGYTF
>once|TRBV12-3/TRBV12-4|TRBJ1-1|-|13
TGTGCCAGCAACCTACAGGGGAACACTGAAGCTTTCTTT
CASNLQGNTEAFF
>-|TRBV19|TRBJ1-2|-|14
TGTGCCAGTAGTATCCACTCCATTAACTATGGCTACACCTTC
CASSIHSINYGYTF
>-|TRBV7-3|TRBJ2-1|-|12
TGTGCCAGCAGCCCGCGAGGTGATGAGCAGTTCTTC
CASSPRGDEQFF
>once|TRBV10-3|TRBJ2-7|TRBD2|18
TGTGCCATCAGTGATTCTCTGGGTCGCAGCGGGGCCACCTACGAGCAGTACTTC
CAISDSLGRSGATYEQYF
>-|TRBV19|TRBJ1-3|-|14
TGTGCCAGCTCGCAATGGGCAGCCCGAAACACCATATATTTT
CASSQWAARNTIYF
>-|TRBV2|TRBJ2-3|TRBD2|14
TGTGCCAGCAGCGGGGGGGCTGGCACAGATACGCAGTATTTT
CASSGGAGTDTQYF
>-|TRBV4-2|TRBJ1-6|TRBD1|17
TGTGCCAGCAGTACAGGGGCCCCTACGCCAAGTAATTCACCCCTCCACTTT
CASSTGAPTPSNSPLHF
>-|TRBV7-9|TRBJ1-1|-|13
TGTGCCAGCAGCGGGGACGGTTCCGCTGAAGCTTTCTTT
CASSGDGSAEAFF
>-|TRBV9|TRBJ1-3|TRBD1|16
TGTGCCAGCAGCGGAGGGTGGGGGACAGGGGAAAACACCATATATTTT
CASSGGWGTGENTIYF
>-|TRBV28|TRBJ2-1|-|12
TGTGCCAGCCGTTTAGCCTACAATGAGCAGTTCTTC
CASRLAYNEQFF
>-|TRBV6-5|TRBJ1-2|-|13
TGTGCCAGCGCCCCGGCAGCCGACTATGGCTACACCTTC
CASAPAADYGYTF